The clone carrying this T cell receptor beta chain has just a few counts. The antigen is unknown. The data are from a study of T cells in Graves' hyperthyroidism and ophthalmopathy. Overall study results and limits: Stable hyperthyroidism and ophthalmopathy were separated using 13 V-J signatures.

The CDR3 spans 13 residues. CDR1 LNHDA and CDR2 SQIVND come from the germline V gene (reference sequence). V lost 7 bases and J lost 1, with 10 bases in between. Amplification targeted TCR beta CDR3 regions from RNA transcripts. Using the HTBI primer set, a first-round RT-PCR was run on the TCR CDR3. TCRdb re-analysed the multiplex PCR reads in MiXCR, keeping a single row per CDR3 protein. The sample shows fewer than 300,000 distinct CDR3 sequences, 12% to 15% of them seen only once. Diagnosis of hyperthyroidism was new in patients aged 18 to 65, and its duration was under 2 months. Clinical symptoms, serum thyroxine, TRAb, thyroid ultrasound and orbital computed tomography established diagnosis. The blood sample was taken at first hyperthyroidism diagnosis, before any ophthalmopathy symptoms.

Sequencing input: blood. The TCR originated in a woman aged 45-65 years with Graves' hyperthyroidism that later progressed to Graves' ophthalmopathy. The V and J genes are TRBV19 and TRBJ1-1; D ambiguous. As DNA, the CDR3 is TGTGCCAGTAACCCCCGGGAGAACACTGAAGCTTTCTTT. It encodes CASNPRENTEAFF.